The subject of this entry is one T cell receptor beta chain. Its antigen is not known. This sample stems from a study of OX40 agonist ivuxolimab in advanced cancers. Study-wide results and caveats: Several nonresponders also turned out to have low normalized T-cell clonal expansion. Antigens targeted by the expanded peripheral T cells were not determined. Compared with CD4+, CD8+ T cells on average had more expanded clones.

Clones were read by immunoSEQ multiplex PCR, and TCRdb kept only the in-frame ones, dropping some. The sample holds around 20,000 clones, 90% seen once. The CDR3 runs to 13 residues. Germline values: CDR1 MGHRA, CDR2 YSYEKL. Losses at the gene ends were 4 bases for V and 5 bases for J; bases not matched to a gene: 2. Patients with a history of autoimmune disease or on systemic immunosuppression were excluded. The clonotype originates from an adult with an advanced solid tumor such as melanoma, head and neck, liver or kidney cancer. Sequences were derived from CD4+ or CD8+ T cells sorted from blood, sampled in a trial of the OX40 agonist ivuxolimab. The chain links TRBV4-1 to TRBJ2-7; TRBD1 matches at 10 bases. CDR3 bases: TGCGCCAGCAGCCGCGGGACAGGGGACGAGCAGTACTTC. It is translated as CASSRGTGDEQYF.